This T cell receptor beta chain was recorded in a study of blood T cell repertoires in COVID-19. Across the whole study: Researchers got acute and convalescent COVID-19 samples from the United States, Italy and Spain.

This clone was picked up one time. TCRdb's copy holds only in-frame clones and misses some; the assay was immunoSEQ multiplex PCR. Of approximately 210,000 clones in the sample, 85% to 90% were seen once. CDR1 and CDR2 from the germline V gene are SGHTA and FQGNSA. V was pared by 0 bases and J by 3 bases, with 9 bases of the junction left unmatched. The CDR3 loop spans 17 amino acids. This receptor was taken from a human donor in a cohort sampled during active COVID-19. What was sequenced was peripheral blood. The V and J genes are TRBV7-2 and TRBJ2-7; 9 nucleotides align to TRBD2. The CDR3 region is CASSLASGSGGYYEQYF. The CDR3 bases are TGTGCCAGCAGCTTAGCTAGCGGGAGTGGGGGCTACTACGAGCAGTACTTC.